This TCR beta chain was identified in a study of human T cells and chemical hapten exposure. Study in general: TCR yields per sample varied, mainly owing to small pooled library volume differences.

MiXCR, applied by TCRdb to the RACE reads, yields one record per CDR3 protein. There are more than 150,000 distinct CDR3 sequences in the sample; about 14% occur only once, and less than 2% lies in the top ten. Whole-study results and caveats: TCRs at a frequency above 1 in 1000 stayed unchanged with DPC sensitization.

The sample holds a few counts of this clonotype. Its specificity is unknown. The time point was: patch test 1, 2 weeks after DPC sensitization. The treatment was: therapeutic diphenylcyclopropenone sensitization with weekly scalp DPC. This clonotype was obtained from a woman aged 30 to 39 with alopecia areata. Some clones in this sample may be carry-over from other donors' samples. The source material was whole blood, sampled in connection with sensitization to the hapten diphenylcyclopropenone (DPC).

The CDR3 loop reads CSAPGQGENEAFF. CDR3 DNA: TGCAGTGCCCCTGGACAGGGAGAGAATGAAGCTTTCTTT. V and J are TRBV20-1 and TRBJ1-1, with 8 bases fitting TRBD1. The germline CDR1 and CDR2 sequences are DFQATT and SNEGSKA (reference sequence). V lost 6 bases to trimming and J lost 7 bases; unmatched junction nucleotides: 10. The CDR3 spans 13 residues.